This note documents a single TCR beta chain sequence. This clonotype was seen more than once but under ten times. What this receptor recognizes is not known. The record has no base qualities; no much larger clone is one base away. This record comes from a study of T-cell reconstitution after alpha-beta-depleted transplantation in children (dated by TCRdb to about 2016). For the wider study: Using TCR repertoire profiling, the study quantitatively followed how T-cell immune reconstitution unfolded in children after TCRalphabeta/CD19-depleted allogeneic hematopoietic cell transplantation.

Libraries came from PCR. Sequenced using an Illumina HiSeq 2500. TCR library preparation used molecular barcoding, with unique molecular identifiers applied to normalize quantification of the TCRbeta repertoire. The public reads were reprocessed in TCRdb via fastp at Q25 and MiXCR, keeping in-frame beta chains. Each CDR3 protein gets just one entry, which takes the most common genes and DNA from the rows behind it. In all, the sample holds about 690,000 distinct CDR3 sequences, and 16% of those were seen once. Approximately 1% of the sample lies in the top ten. From cysteine to phenylalanine, the CDR3 is 15 amino acids long. Of the read, only the CDR3 DNA is kept; its 45 bases are in frame from base 1. Reading the germline V gene gives CDR1 LGHNA and CDR2 YSLEER. V is shortened by 0 bases, J by 0 bases, and the region joining them spans 9 bases.

This TCR derives from a human donor who donated a stem cell graft to a child with acute myeloid leukemia. The chain joins TRBV4-3 to TRBJ2-7, with no reliable assignment of the D segment. The starting material was PBMCs from the stem cell graft donor, obtained from the stem cell graft. The bases are TGCGCCAGCAGCCAAGACCTTGTGGGCTCCTACGAGCAGTACTTC. Translated, it reads CASSQDLVGSYEQYF.